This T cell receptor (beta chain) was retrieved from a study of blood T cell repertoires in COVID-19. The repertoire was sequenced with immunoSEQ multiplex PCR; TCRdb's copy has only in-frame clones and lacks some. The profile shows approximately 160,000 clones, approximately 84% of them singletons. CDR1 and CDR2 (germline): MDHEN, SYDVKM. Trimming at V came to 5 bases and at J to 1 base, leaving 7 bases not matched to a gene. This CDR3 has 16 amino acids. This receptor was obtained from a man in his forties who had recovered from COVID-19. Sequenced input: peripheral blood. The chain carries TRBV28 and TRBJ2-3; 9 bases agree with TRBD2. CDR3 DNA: TGTGCCAGCAGTGTTATAGCGGGGGCCCGCACAGATACGCAGTATTTT. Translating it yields CASSVIAGARTDTQYF.